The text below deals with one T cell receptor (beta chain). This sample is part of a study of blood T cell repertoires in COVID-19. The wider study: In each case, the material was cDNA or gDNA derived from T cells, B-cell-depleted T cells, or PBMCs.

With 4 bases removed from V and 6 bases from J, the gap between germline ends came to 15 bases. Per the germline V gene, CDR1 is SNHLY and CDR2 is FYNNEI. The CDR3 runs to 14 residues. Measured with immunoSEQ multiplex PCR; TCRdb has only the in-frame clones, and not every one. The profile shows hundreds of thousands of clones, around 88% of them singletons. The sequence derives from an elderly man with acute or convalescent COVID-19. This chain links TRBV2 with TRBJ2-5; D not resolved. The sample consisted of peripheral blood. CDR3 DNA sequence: TGTGCCAGCAGTGGGATGAGGCAGCCGCAGACCCAGTACTTC. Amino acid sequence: CASSGMRQPQTQYF.